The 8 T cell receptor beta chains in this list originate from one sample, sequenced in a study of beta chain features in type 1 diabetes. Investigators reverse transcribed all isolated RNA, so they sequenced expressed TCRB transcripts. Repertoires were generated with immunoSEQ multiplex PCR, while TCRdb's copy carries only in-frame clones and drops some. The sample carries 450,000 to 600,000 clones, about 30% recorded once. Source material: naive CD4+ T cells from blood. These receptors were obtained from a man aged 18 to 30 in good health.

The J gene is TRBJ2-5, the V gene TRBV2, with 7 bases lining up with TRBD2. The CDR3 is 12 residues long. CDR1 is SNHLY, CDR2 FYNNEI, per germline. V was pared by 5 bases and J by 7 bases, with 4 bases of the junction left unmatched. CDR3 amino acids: CASSPPSGTQYF. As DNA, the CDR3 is TGTGCCAGCAGTCCGCCTAGCGGGACCCAGTACTTC.

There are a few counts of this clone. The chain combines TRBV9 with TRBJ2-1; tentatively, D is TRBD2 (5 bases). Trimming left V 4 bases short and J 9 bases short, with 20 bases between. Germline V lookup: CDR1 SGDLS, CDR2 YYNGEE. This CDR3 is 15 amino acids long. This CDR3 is CASSPHTSGLGEQFF. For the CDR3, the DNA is TGTGCCAGCAGCCCCCATACCAGCGGTCTTGGTGAGCAGTTCTTC.

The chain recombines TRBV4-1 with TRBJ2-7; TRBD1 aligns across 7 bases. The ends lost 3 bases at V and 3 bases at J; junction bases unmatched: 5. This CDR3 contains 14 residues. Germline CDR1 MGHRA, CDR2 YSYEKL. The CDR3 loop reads CASSQLTGDYEQYF. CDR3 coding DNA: TGCGCCAGCAGCCAGCTAACAGGGGACTACGAGCAGTACTTC.

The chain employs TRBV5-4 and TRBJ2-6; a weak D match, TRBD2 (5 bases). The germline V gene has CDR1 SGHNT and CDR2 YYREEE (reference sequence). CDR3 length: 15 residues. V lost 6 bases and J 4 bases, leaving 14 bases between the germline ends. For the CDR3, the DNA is TGTGCCAGCACCATCCCGGGGTCCGGGGCCAACGTCCTGACTTTC. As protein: CASTIPGSGANVLTF.

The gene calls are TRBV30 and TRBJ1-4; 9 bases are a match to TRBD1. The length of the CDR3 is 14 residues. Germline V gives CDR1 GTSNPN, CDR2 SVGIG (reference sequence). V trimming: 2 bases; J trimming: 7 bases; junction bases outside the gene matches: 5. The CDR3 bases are TGTGCCTGGAGTTCGGACAGGGGCGTTGAAAAACTGTTTTTT. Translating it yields CAWSSDRGVEKLFF.

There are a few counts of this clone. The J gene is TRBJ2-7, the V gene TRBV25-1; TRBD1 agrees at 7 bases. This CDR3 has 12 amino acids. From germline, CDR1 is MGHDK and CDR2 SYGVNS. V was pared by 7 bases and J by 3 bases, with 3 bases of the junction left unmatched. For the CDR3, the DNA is TGTGCCAGCACCGGACAGGACTACGAGCAGTACTTC. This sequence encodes CASTGQDYEQYF.

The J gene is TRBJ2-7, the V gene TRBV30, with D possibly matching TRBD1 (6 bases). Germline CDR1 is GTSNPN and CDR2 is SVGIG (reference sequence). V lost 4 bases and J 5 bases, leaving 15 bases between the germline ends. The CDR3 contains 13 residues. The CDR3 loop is CAWMRQATHEQYF. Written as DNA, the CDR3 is TGTGCCTGGATGCGACAGGCCACCCACGAGCAGTACTTC. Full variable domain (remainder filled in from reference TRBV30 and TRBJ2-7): SQTIHQWPATLVQPVGSPLSLECTVEGTSNPNLYWYRQAAGRGLQLLFYSVGIGQISSEVPQNLSASRPQDRQFILSSKKLLLSDSGFYLCAWMRQATHEQYFGPGTRLTVT.

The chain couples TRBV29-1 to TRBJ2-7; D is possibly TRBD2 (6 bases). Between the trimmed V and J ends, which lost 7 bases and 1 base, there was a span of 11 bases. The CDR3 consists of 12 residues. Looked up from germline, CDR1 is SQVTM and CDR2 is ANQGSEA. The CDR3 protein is CSAGTQSYEQYF. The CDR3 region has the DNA TGCAGCGCCGGGACTCAGTCCTACGAGCAGTACTTC.